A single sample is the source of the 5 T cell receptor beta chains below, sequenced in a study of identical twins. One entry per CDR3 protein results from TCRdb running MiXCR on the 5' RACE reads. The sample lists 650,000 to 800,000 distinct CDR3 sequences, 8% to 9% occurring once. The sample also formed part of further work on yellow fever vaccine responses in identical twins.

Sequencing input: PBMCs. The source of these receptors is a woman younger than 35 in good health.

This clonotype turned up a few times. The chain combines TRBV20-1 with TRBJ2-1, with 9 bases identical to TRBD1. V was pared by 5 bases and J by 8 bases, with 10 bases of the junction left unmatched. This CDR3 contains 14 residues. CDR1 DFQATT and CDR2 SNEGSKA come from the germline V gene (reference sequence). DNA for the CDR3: TGCAGTGCTCCCGGGACAGGGTGGATCTATGAGCAGTTCTTC. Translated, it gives CSAPGTGWIYEQFF.

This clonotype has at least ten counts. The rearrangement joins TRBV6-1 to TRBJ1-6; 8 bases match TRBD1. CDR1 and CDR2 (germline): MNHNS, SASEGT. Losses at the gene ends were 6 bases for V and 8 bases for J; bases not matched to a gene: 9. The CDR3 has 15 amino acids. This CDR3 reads CASRRTGLQDSPLHF. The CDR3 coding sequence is TGTGCCAGCAGACGGACAGGGCTTCAAGATTCACCCCTCCACTTT.

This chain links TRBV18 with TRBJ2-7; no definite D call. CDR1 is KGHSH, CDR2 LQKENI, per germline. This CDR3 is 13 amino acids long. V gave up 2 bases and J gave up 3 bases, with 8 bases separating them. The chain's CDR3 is CASSPSRGYEQYF. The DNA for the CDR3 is TGTGCCAGCTCACCAAGTAGAGGCTACGAGCAGTACTTC.

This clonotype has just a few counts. The CDR3 here is CASSVFQANTGELFF. The CDR3 DNA is TGTGCCAGCAGTGTTTTCCAGGCGAACACCGGGGAGCTGTTTTTT. The chain combines TRBV2 with TRBJ2-2; D uncertain. Germline CDR1 SNHLY, CDR2 FYNNEI. V lost 4 bases, J lost 0 bases, and 9 bases lay in between. The CDR3 consists of 15 residues.

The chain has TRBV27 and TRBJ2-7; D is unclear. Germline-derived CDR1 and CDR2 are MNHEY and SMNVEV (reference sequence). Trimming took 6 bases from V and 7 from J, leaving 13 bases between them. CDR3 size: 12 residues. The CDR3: CASRGVMVEQYF. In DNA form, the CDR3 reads TGTGCCAGCAGAGGCGTAATGGTGGAGCAGTACTTC.